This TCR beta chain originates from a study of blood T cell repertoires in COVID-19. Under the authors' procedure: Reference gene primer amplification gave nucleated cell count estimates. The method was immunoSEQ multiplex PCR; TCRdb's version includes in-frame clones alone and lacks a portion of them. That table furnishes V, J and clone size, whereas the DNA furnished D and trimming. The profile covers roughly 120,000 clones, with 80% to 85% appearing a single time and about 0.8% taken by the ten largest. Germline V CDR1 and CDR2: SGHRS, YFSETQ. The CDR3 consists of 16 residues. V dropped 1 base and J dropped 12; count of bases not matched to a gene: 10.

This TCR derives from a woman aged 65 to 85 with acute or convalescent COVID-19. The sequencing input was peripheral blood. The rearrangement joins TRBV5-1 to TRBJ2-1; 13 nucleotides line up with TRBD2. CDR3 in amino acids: CASSLLGGLAGFTQFF. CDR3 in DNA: TGCGCCAGCAGCTTGTTAGGGGGACTAGCGGGATTTACGCAGTTCTTC.